This TCR beta chain stems from a study of human T cells and chemical hapten exposure. Overall study results and limits: Expanded TCRs were compared with controls, and the expanded TCRs formed significantly more large CDR3 similarity clusters.

Trimming shortened V by 3 bases and J by 8 bases, and 17 bases separated the two germline ends. The V gene's germline CDR1 is ENHRY and CDR2 SYGVKD. There are 15 residues in the CDR3. Time point noted: patch test 1, 2 weeks after DPC sensitization. Treatment in this sample: therapeutic diphenylcyclopropenone sensitization with weekly scalp DPC. Total RNA came from unfractionated whole blood. Via MiXCR, TCRdb re-called the RACE reads, giving one row per CDR3 protein. The sample consists of roughly 200,000 distinct CDR3 sequences, about a fifth of them appearing once. In the case of this clonotype: Its target is not known.

The sample in question was whole blood, obtained in connection with sensitization to the hapten diphenylcyclopropenone (DPC). The source of this sequence is a woman aged 50 to 60 with alopecia areata. Some clones in this sample may be carry-over from other donors' samples. The chain carries TRBV10-3 and TRBJ1-5; D may be TRBD1 (6 bases). The CDR3 nucleotides are TGTGCCATCAGTGATTTAGCAGGGGATGTCAAGCCCCAGCATTTT. It encodes CAISDLAGDVKPQHF.